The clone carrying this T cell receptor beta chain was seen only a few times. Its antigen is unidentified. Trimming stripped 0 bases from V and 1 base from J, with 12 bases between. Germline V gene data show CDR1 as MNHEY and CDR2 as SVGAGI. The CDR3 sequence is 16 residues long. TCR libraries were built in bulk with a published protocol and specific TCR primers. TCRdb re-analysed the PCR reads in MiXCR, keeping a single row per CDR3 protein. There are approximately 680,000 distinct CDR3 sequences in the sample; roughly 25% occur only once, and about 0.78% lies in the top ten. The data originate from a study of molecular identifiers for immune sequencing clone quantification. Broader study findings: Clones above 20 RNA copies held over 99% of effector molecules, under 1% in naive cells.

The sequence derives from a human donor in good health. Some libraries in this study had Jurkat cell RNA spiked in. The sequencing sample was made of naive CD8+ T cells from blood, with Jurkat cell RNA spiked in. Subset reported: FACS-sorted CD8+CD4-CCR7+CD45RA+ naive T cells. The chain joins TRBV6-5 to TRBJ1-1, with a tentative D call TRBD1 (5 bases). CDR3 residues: CASSYSDTGQNTEAFF. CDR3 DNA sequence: TGTGCCAGCAGTTACTCAGACACCGGACAGAACACTGAAGCTTTCTTT.